The 27 T cell receptor beta chains below come from one sample, sequenced in a study of tumor T cells in aggressive B-cell lymphoma. Assay used: immunoSEQ multiplex PCR; TCRdb lists only in-frame clones, some missing. Counted here are several thousand clones, 69% occurring once; the ten biggest clones make up 9.3%. The sample was tumor tissue. These TCRs come from an adult with diffuse large B cell lymphoma.

This sequence joins TRBV11-2 and TRBJ2-1, with D possibly being TRBD2 (5 bases). V lost 1 base to trimming and J lost 7 bases, with 8 bases between them. The CDR3 covers 13 residues. In germline, CDR1 is SGHAT, CDR2 FQNNGV. The DNA of the CDR3 is TGTGCCAGCAGCTTAGGACTAAATAATGAGCAGTTCTTC. This translates into CASSLGLNNEQFF.

The rearrangement joins TRBV6-5 to TRBJ1-2; TRBD1 matches at 8 bases. The CDR3 covers 13 residues. Germline lookup yields CDR1 MNHEY and CDR2 SVGAGI. V trimming: 5 bases; J trimming: 4 bases; junction bases outside the gene matches: 3. The CDR3 loop is CASSPTGGYGYTF. The CDR3 region has the DNA TGTGCCAGCAGTCCCACAGGGGGCTATGGCTACACCTTC.

V usage is TRBV19 and J usage is TRBJ1-5, with a weak D call TRBD1 (5 bases). Germline-derived CDR1 and CDR2 are LNHDA and SQIVND (reference sequence). Trimming removed 8 bases at V and 3 bases at J, with 14 bases between. The CDR3 is 14 residues long. The CDR3 bases are TGTGCCAGTGTTGGGGCCAGGAACAATCAGCCCCAGCATTTT. Translation gives CASVGARNNQPQHF.

The chain links TRBV5-4 to TRBJ1-6, with a tentative D call TRBD1 (6 bases). Per germline, CDR1 SGHNT and CDR2 YYREEE (reference sequence). This CDR3 contains 15 residues. Trimming stripped 4 bases from V and 4 bases from J, with 12 bases between. As DNA, the CDR3 is TGTGCCAGCAGCCGAGACAGGATGTATAATTCACCCCTCCACTTT. The encoded protein is CASSRDRMYNSPLHF.

The gene calls are TRBV9 and TRBJ1-2; 8 bases are shared with TRBD1. Per the germline V gene, CDR1 is SGDLS and CDR2 is YYNGEE. V trimming: 0 bases; J trimming: 4 bases; junction bases outside the gene matches: 5. This CDR3 has 15 amino acids. This chain's CDR3 is CASSVADRALYGYTF. As DNA, the CDR3 is TGTGCCAGCAGCGTAGCGGACAGGGCCCTCTATGGCTACACCTTC.

J is TRBJ1-1 and V is TRBV11-3; tentative D call: TRBD1 (5 bases). This CDR3 is 13 amino acids long. Germline CDR1 and CDR2: SGHNT and YENEEA. The V and J ends lost 5 bases and 5 bases respectively, with 12 bases between them. The CDR3 DNA sequence: TGTGCCAGCAGCCTGGAGGGGAATACTGAAGCTTTCTTT. Its translation is CASSLEGNTEAFF.

The genes are TRBV28 and TRBJ2-4, with TRBD1 matching 11 bases. The CDR3 extends over 14 amino acids. The J segment lost 13 bases and the V segment lost 6 bases, leaving 11 bases of the junction unmatched. Germline V gene data show CDR1 as MDHEN and CDR2 as SYDVKM. CDR3 DNA: TGTGCCAGCAGGCCCCGGGACAGGGGGTTTGCGCAGTACTTC. Translating it yields CASRPRDRGFAQYF.

The V call is TRBV6-5, the J call TRBJ2-1, with D tentatively TRBD1 (6 bases). V shed 9 bases and J shed 4 bases, with 10 bases lying between them. Germline CDR1 is MNHEY and CDR2 is SVGAGI. The CDR3 contains 12 residues. CDR3 DNA sequence: TGTGCCAGTTCGGACAGATACAATGAGCAGTTCTTC. This translates into CASSDRYNEQFF.

The V gene is TRBV2, the J gene TRBJ1-4; no firm D call. The CDR3 covers 15 residues. V lost 0 bases to trimming and J lost 4 bases, with 9 bases between them. CDR1 SNHLY and CDR2 FYNNEI come from the germline V gene. The CDR3 loop is CASSEALADNEKLFF. CDR3 in DNA: TGTGCCAGCAGTGAAGCTTTAGCCGATAATGAAAAACTGTTTTTT.

The V call is TRBV28, the J call TRBJ2-7; TRBD1 matches at 7 bases. The germline CDR1 and CDR2 sequences are MDHEN and SYDVKM. The junction had 6 bases not matched to a gene; V was cut back by 7 bases and J by 0 bases. The CDR3 contains 14 residues. The CDR3 DNA follows: TGTGCCAGCAATAAAAGGGGGCGCTCCTACGAGCAGTACTTC. Protein product: CASNKRGRSYEQYF.

Note on this clone: The junction does not match germline at one end; this may be a read error. The chain recombines TRBV7-8 with TRBJ1-6; 7 bases match TRBD1. Germline values: CDR1 SGHVS, CDR2 FQNEAQ. The CDR3 sequence is 14 residues long. Written as DNA, the CDR3 is TGTGCCAGCAGCTTGCCAGGGGGTAATTTACCCCTCCACTTT. Residues: CASSLPGGNLPLHF.

The chain is built from TRBV14 and TRBJ2-5; a possible D gene is TRBD2 (6 bases). Trimming took off 0 bases at V and 4 bases at J, with 9 bases between the two ends. The V gene's germline CDR1 is SGHDN and CDR2 FVKESK. The CDR3 consists of 14 residues. The chain's CDR3 is CASSQDMGGETQYF. The CDR3 coding sequence is TGTGCCAGCAGCCAAGATATGGGGGGAGAGACCCAGTACTTC.

The chain is built from TRBV18 and TRBJ1-2; 9 bases fit TRBD1. Looked up from germline, CDR1 is KGHSH and CDR2 is LQKENI. This CDR3 region has 15 residues. V was clipped by 1 base and J by 4 bases; unmatched bases: 4. The CDR3 bases are TGTGCCAGCTCACCACAACAGGGGGCAGGCTATGGCTACACCTTC. Translated: CASSPQQGAGYGYTF.

The CDR3 loop is CASSFLNQPQHF. In DNA form, the CDR3 reads TGTGCCAGCAGTTTCCTGAATCAGCCCCAGCATTTT. The genes are TRBV28 and TRBJ1-5; D is ambiguous. The V gene's germline CDR1 is MDHEN and CDR2 SYDVKM. Trimming cost V 3 bases and J 4 bases, with 4 bases left between them. This CDR3 is built from 12 residues.

This clone counts as large (0.1 to 1%). The gene calls are TRBV5-6 and TRBJ2-3; 12 nucleotides agree with TRBD2. The J segment lost 5 bases and the V segment lost 5 bases, leaving 3 bases of the junction unmatched. The CDR3 loop spans 14 amino acids. Germline V lookup: CDR1 SGHDT, CDR2 YYEEEE. The chain's CDR3 is CASRQGLAGDTQYF. The CDR3 DNA is TGTGCCAGCAGGCAGGGACTAGCGGGAGATACGCAGTATTTT. Combining the CDR3 with reference TRBV5-6 and TRBJ2-3 gives the whole variable domain DAGVTQSPTHLIKTRGQQVTLRCSPKSGHDTVSWYQQALGQGPQFIFQYYEEEERQRGNFPDRFSGHQFPNYSSELNVNALLLGDSALYLCASRQGLAGDTQYFGPGTRLTVL.

J is TRBJ1-4 and V is TRBV13; possibly TRBD1 for D (6 bases). The CDR3 extends over 14 amino acids. The germline V gene has CDR1 PRHDT and CDR2 FYEKMQ (reference sequence). V lost 4 bases and J 7 bases, leaving 13 bases between the germline ends. This CDR3 is CASSYGQGSEKLFF. CDR3 in DNA: TGTGCCAGCAGCTATGGTCAGGGGAGTGAAAAACTGTTTTTT.

V is TRBV2 and J is TRBJ2-1; perhaps TRBD2 as D (6 bases). Per the germline V gene, CDR1 is SNHLY and CDR2 is FYNNEI. The V end lost 4 bases, the J end lost 9 bases, and 16 bases lay between the germline ends. The length of the CDR3 is 14 residues. The CDR3 protein is CASSVTGTLTEQFF. DNA for the CDR3: TGTGCCAGCAGTGTGACCGGGACTTTAACTGAGCAGTTCTTC.

This sequence joins TRBV5-4 and TRBJ1-1; D may be TRBD1 (5 bases). V was cut by 0 bases and J by 1 base, with 13 bases left in between. CDR1 is SGHNT and CDR2 is YYREEE in the germline V gene (reference sequence). The CDR3 sequence is 16 residues long. CDR3 in DNA: TGTGCCAGCAGCTTGGCTGGCGCCAGGGCGAACACTGAAGCTTTCTTT. Protein: CASSLAGARANTEAFF.

This clone was observed once. V usage is TRBV5-1 and J usage is TRBJ2-6; TRBD1 is a possible D gene (6 bases). This CDR3 is built from 15 residues. Per the germline V gene, CDR1 is SGHRS and CDR2 is YFSETQ. V was shortened by 1 base and J by 3 bases, with 8 bases between the two germline ends. In nucleotides, the CDR3 is TGCGCCAGCAGCTTGTGGGGGCGTGGGGCCAACGTCCTGACTTTC. This codes for CASSLWGRGANVLTF.

This sequence joins TRBV5-4 and TRBJ1-1, with 7 bases aligning to TRBD1. This CDR3 region has 16 residues. Trimming removed 4 bases from V and 0 bases from J; junction bases left unmatched: 9. Looked up from germline, CDR1 is SGHNT and CDR2 is YYREEE (reference sequence). The CDR3 spells CASSILGGTVNTEAFF. As DNA, the CDR3 is TGTGCCAGCAGCATCCTAGGGGGGACAGTGAACACTGAAGCTTTCTTT. Variable domain in full (rest from reference TRBV5-4 and TRBJ1-1): ETGVTQSPTHLIKTRGQQVTLRCSSQSGHNTVSWYQQALGQGPQFIFQYYREEENGRGNFPPRFSGLQFPNYSSELNVNALELDDSALYLCASSILGGTVNTEAFFGQGTRLTVV.

The CDR3 loop reads CARPLAALYNEQFF. In DNA, the CDR3 is TGTGCCAGACCGCTAGCGGCCCTCTACAATGAGCAGTTCTTC. The V call is TRBV13, the J call TRBJ2-1; 7 positions agree with TRBD2. This CDR3 comprises 14 residues. CDR1 and CDR2 from the germline V gene are PRHDT and FYEKMQ (reference sequence). The V gene end was trimmed by 9 bases and the J gene end by 3 bases; junction bases not matched to a gene: 8.

The CDR3 is CASSQDYSGRGYEQYF. The CDR3 DNA reads as TGTGCCAGCAGCCAAGATTACAGCGGGAGAGGCTACGAGCAGTACTTC. V and J are TRBV4-2 and TRBJ2-7, with 8 bases identical to TRBD2. In germline, CDR1 is LGHNA, CDR2 YNFKEQ. The CDR3 has 16 amino acids. Trimming at V came to 0 bases and at J to 3 bases, leaving 7 bases not matched to a gene.

V is TRBV7-2 and J is TRBJ2-5, with 15 bases fitting TRBD2. The ends lost 2 bases at V and 6 bases at J; junction bases unmatched: 7. Germline-derived CDR1 and CDR2 are SGHTA and FQGNSA. The CDR3 length is 17 residues. CDR3 region: CASSLNSGTSGRKTQYF. DNA for the CDR3: TGTGCCAGCAGCTTAAACTCCGGGACTAGCGGGAGGAAGACCCAGTACTTC.

The chain is built from TRBV28 and TRBJ2-7; perhaps TRBD2 as D (6 bases). V was pared by 6 bases and J by 6 bases, with 15 bases between. The CDR3 totals 13 residues. Germline V CDR1 and CDR2: MDHEN, SYDVKM. CDR3 nucleotide sequence: TGTGCCAGCAGCTTCGGGAGTTGGTTCGAGCAGTACTTC. Its protein is CASSFGSWFEQYF.

This clone was picked up one time. The CDR3 region has the DNA TGTGCCAGCAGCACGGGACAGGGCGGAAAAGAAAAACTGTTTTTT. It yields the protein CASSTGQGGKEKLFF. V usage is TRBV9 and J usage is TRBJ1-4, with TRBD1 identical over 9 bases. Germline trimming cut 4 bases from V and 8 bases from J; bases unmatched to any gene: 9. CDR3 length: 15 amino acids. Germline CDR1 SGDLS, CDR2 YYNGEE.

The gene calls are TRBV28 and TRBJ1-6; D gene unclear. Per the germline V gene, CDR1 is MDHEN and CDR2 is SYDVKM. This CDR3 spans 13 amino acids. V was clipped by 7 bases and J by 7 bases, with 11 bases between them. CDR3 nucleotide sequence: TGTGCCAGCACCCTATCGGGGAATTCACCCCTCCACTTT. Protein sequence: CASTLSGNSPLHF.

The V gene is TRBV7-3, the J gene TRBJ2-1, with D perhaps matching TRBD1 (6 bases). The CDR3 sequence is 18 residues long. The V gene lost 4 bases and the J gene lost 9 bases, with 28 bases spanning the gap. Germline assignment: CDR1 SGHTA and CDR2 FQGTGA. The CDR3 reads CASSSPRASFYLGGEQFF. The CDR3 DNA is TGTGCCAGCAGCTCCCCACGGGCTAGCTTCTACCTAGGGGGTGAGCAGTTCTTC. The entire variable domain, with the rest obtained from reference TRBV7-3 and TRBJ2-1, is as follows: GAGVSQTPSNKVTEKGKYVELRCDPISGHTALYWYRQSLGQGPEFLIYFQGTGAADDSGLPNDRFFAVRPEGSVSTLKIQRTERGDSAVYLCASSSPRASFYLGGEQFFGPGTRLTVL.